This T cell receptor (beta chain) derives from a study of beta chain features in type 1 diabetes (dated by TCRdb to 2016 to 2018). For the study in its entirety: Mean age, gender distribution, total cell number and subset yield were not different between patients and healthy donors. A total of 90 million to 130 million sorted cells were examined across all samples, and a strong correlation was observed between cell number per subset and RNA yield. Naive and central memory subsets were obtained from all 28 donors, but regulatory and stem cell-like memory subsets were isolated from only 8 patients and roughly eight healthy donors. In the study, recently diagnosed type 1 diabetes patients and matched healthy donors were compared on the TCRB repertoires of their sorted circulating CD4+ T cell subsets. What the work shows at the level of the full study, not this receptor alone: Because cDNA was sequenced instead of genomic DNA, activated cells with high expression could be over-represented, although the groups did not differ in activation or CD3 levels. A moderate but significant shortening of TCRB CDR3 length was observed in type 1 diabetes patients in all four CD4+ subsets. Naive, central memory and regulatory TCRB repertoires appeared to be more similar among patients than among healthy donors. Fewer insertions and more nucleotide deletions at VDJ recombination sites were observed in patients with type 1 diabetes, implying thymic rearrangement abnormalities. Only small numbers of individuals were included in the HLA sub-analyses, which left unresolved whether HLA type had any influence on TCRB rearrangement. PCR might favor shorter templates, but patient and control samples were amplified and corrected together, so any skew would affect both groups equally.

In the case of this clone: Its antigen is unknown. No clone much larger than this one lies a single base away; base qualities are absent.

From the cysteine up to the phenylalanine, the CDR3 has a length of 16 residues. The CDR3 DNA has 48 bases and is translated from base 1. The germline V gene encodes CDR1 SGHNT and CDR2 YYREEE (reference sequence). Clipping removes 4 bases from V and 4 bases from J, with 7 as the unmatched junction base count. The High Capacity cDNA Reverse Transcription Kit was used to reverse transcribe all of the isolated RNA, meaning that expressed TCRB transcripts were what got sequenced. Deep immunoSEQ sequencing was applied to naive, central memory and regulatory T cell samples, giving an average of roughly 3.5 million total reads per sample. Sorted cells were lysed in RLT buffer and RNA was extracted with DNase-treated RNeasy Micro or Mini kits, depending on cell number. Each cell subset was processed on its own to prevent cross-contamination, while patient and healthy donor samples were processed together. The immunoSEQ multiplex PCR was used to amplify TCRB sequences from cDNA, yielding 87-bp fragments that span the CDR3 region. Sequencing of the amplicons was done on the Illumina HiSeq platform. As for the authors' bioinformatics: PCR bias was corrected computationally using synthetic template baselines, and reads within Hamming distance 2 were collapsed, with unmergeable singletons discarded. Reads were aligned against IMGT so that V, D and J genes, CDR3 length and insertions or deletions at six rearrangement sites could be assigned. Within each subset, clonotype counts were normalized to sorted cell number, after which true diversity and Gini coefficients were computed with the tcR R package. Repertoire sharing was quantified using the overlap coefficient calculated on TCRB nucleotide sequences. TCRdb obtained this table from immuneACCESS and retained in-frame rearrangements with V and J assigned. These tables miss some clones; where compared with another copy, unresolved V genes account for less than half of the shortfall, and the remainder is unexplained. V, J and clone size were drawn from that table, and D and trimming were deduced from the DNA. This sample has 300,000 to 400,000 clones in its table, and 9.3% of those were observed once. The ten largest clones add up to about 1% of the sample.

From each donor, a single peripheral blood sample of about 120 mL on average was drawn into heparinised tubes. Naive, central memory, regulatory and stem cell-like memory CD4+ T cells were sorted on a BD FACSAria II using a panel including CD45RO, CCR7, CD25, CD127, CD95 and CD27. All sorted populations exceeded 98% purity. PBMCs were isolated immediately by Lymphoprep density gradient centrifugation and stained directly without culture. So that batch effects would be minimized, each experiment stained and sorted samples in pairs, pairing one healthy donor with one patient. The sequenced material came from central memory CD4+ T cells from blood. The clonotype comes from a man aged 25-40 years with type 1 diabetes. The chain is made from TRBV5-4 and TRBJ2-1, and TRBD2 aligns with 11 junction nucleotides. The DNA sequence is given as TGTGCCAGCAGCACACTAGCGGGGGATATGTACAATGAGCAGTTCTTC. The translation is CASSTLAGDMYNEQFF. The entire variable domain, with the stretches around the CDR3 drawn from the reference TRBV5-4 and TRBJ2-1 proteins, is ETGVTQSPTHLIKTRGQQVTLRCSSQSGHNTVSWYQQALGQGPQFIFQYYREEENGRGNFPPRFSGLQFPNYSSELNVNALELDDSALYLCASSTLAGDMYNEQFFGPGTRLTVL.